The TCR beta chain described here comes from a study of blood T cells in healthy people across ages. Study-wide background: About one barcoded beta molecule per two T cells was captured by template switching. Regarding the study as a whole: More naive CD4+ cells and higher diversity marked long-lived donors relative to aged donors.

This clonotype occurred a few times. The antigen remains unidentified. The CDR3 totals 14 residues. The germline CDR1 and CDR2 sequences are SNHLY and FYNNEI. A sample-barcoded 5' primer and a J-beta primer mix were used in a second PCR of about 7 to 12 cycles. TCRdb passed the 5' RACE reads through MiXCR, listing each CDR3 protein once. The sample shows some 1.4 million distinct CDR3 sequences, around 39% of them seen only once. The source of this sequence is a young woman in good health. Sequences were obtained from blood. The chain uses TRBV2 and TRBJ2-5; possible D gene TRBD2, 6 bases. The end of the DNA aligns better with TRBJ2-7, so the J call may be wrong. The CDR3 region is CASSEDLRGNEQYF. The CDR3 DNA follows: TGTGCCAGCAGTGAGGACTTGCGGGGCAACGAGCAGTACTTC.